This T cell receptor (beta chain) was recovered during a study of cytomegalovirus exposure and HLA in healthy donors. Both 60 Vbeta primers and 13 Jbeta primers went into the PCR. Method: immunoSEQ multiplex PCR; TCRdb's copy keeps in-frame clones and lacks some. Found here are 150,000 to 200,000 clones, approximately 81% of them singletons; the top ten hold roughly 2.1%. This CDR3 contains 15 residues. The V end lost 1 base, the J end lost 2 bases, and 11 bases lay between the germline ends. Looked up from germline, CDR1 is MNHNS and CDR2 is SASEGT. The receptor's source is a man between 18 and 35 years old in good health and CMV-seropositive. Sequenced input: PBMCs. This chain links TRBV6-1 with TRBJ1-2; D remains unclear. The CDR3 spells CASSEDRSVNYGYTF. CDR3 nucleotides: TGTGCCAGCAGTGAAGATCGATCGGTGAACTATGGCTACACCTTC.